This T cell receptor beta chain was sequenced during a study of T cell changes during pregnancy in multiple sclerosis. CDR3 length equals 16 residues. The germline V gene has CDR1 SNHLY and CDR2 FYNNEI. With V trimmed by 5 bases and J by 2 bases, 7 bases remained unmatched. This table comes from immunoSEQ multiplex PCR, and its TCRdb copy is limited to in-frame clones, with some not included. The sample contains tens of thousands of clones, around four fifths of which appear only once. The material was CD8+ T cells from peripheral blood mononuclear cells, obtained in the first trimester of pregnancy. The TCR originated in a female donor in good health, enrolled as a control in a pregnancy study. This chain links TRBV2 with TRBJ2-3; 10 positions agree with TRBD2. This chain's CDR3 is CASSPPSGGNTDTQYF. The CDR3 DNA is TGTGCCAGCAGTCCCCCTAGCGGGGGAAACACAGATACGCAGTATTTT.